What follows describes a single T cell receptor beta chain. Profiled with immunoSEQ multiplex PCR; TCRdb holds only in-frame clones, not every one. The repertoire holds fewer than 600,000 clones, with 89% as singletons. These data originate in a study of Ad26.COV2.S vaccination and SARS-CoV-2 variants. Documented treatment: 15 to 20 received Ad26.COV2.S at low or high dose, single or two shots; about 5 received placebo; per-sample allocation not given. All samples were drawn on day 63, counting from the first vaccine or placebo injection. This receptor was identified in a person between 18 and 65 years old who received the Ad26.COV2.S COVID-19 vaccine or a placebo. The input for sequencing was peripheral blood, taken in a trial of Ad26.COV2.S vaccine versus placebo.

This CDR3 reads CASTHLGGMRDTQYF. The CDR3 region has the DNA TGTGCCAGCACCCACTTAGGCGGGATGAGAGATACGCAGTATTTT. The rearrangement joins TRBV5-4 to TRBJ2-3, with a tentative D call TRBD2 (6 bases). The germline V and J ends were trimmed by 6 bases and 5 bases, with 19 bases remaining between them. Per the germline V gene, CDR1 is SGHNT and CDR2 is YYREEE (reference sequence). The CDR3 has 15 amino acids.